The 5 T cell receptor beta chains presented below share a single source sample, sequenced in a study of vaccination effects on CD4 cells after COVID-19. The protocol was immunoSEQ multiplex PCR, while the TCRdb copy is restricted to in-frame clones and leaves out a portion. The sample lists 25,000 to 35,000 clones; more than 60% were seen once. ViraFEST used viral peptide pools to expand antigen-specific CD4+ T cells before sequencing. Cells that had been cultured for roughly 9 days were the source of isolated CD4+ T cells. The vaccine recipients had no prior SARS-CoV-2 infection, with negative nucleocapsid antibodies. Their antigens are not known. The sequencing here drew on CD4+ T cells from PBMCs cultured with SARS-CoV-2 spike peptides, taken before COVID-19 vaccination. The receptors here all came from a human donor who received a COVID-19 vaccine.

The chain couples TRBV5-6 to TRBJ1-3; TRBD1 is a possible D gene (5 bases). Germline CDR1 reads SGHDT; CDR2 reads YYEEEE. V was clipped by 3 bases and J by 1 base, with 8 bases between them. The CDR3 loop spans 14 amino acids. The CDR3 region is CASSSTASGNTIYF. The CDR3 bases are TGTGCCAGCAGCTCGACAGCTTCTGGAAACACCATATATTTT.

The sample holds one count of this clone. The rearrangement joins TRBV5-4 to TRBJ2-4, with TRBD1 matching over 7 bases. Per germline, CDR1 SGHNT and CDR2 YYREEE (reference sequence). The CDR3 covers 16 residues. Trimming cost V 3 bases and J 0 bases; bases outside gene matches: 6. The CDR3 spells CASSSGQERAKNIQYF. The CDR3 coding sequence is TGTGCCAGCAGCTCCGGACAGGAGCGAGCCAAAAACATTCAGTACTTC.

The chain links TRBV5-1 to TRBJ1-3, with TRBD1 matching 9 bases. The germline V gene encodes CDR1 SGHRS and CDR2 YFSETQ. The length of the CDR3 is 17 residues. V shed 3 bases and J 0 bases; nucleotides not matched to a gene: 7. CDR3 sequence (DNA): TGCGCCAGCAGCTACTTTGGACAGGGGAACTCTGGAAACACCATATATTTT. This translates into CASSYFGQGNSGNTIYF. The full variable domain, rest sourced from reference TRBV5-1 and TRBJ1-3, is KAGVTQTPRYLIKTRGQQVTLSCSPISGHRSVSWYQQTPGQGLQFLFEYFSETQRNKGNFPGRFSGRQFSNSRSEMNVSTLELGDSALYLCASSYFGQGNSGNTIYFGEGSWLTVV.

CDR3 coding DNA: TGTGCCAGCAGTCCGACAACTAACTATGGCTACACCTTC. Its protein product is CASSPTTNYGYTF. This chain uses TRBV12-3 or TRBV12-4 with TRBJ1-2; D not certain. With 5 bases removed from V and 0 bases from J, the gap between germline ends came to 7 bases. The CDR3 extends over 13 amino acids.

The chain has TRBV19 and TRBJ1-5; D is unresolved. The CDR3 runs 15 residues. Per the germline V gene, CDR1 is LNHDA and CDR2 is SQIVND (reference sequence). V lost 2 bases, J lost 0 bases, and 8 bases lay in between. CDR3 sequence: CASSITAYSNQPQHF. The CDR3 region has the DNA TGTGCCAGTAGTATAACAGCTTATAGCAATCAGCCCCAGCATTTT.